The 26 T cell receptor beta chains listed next were all sequenced from one sample in a study of cytomegalovirus exposure and HLA in healthy donors. Primers: 60 Vbeta forward and 13 Jbeta reverse. The data were produced by immunoSEQ multiplex PCR, yet TCRdb's version contains in-frame clones alone and is incomplete. The sample records 250,000 to 300,000 clones, roughly 81% being singletons. Sequenced sample: PBMCs. Receptor source: a woman aged 40 to 49 in good health and CMV-seropositive.

The chain joins TRBV4-2 to TRBJ2-7; 7 nucleotides agree with TRBD1. The CDR3 runs 13 residues. Germline lookup yields CDR1 LGHNA and CDR2 YNFKEQ. J gave up 5 bases and V 5 bases, and 6 bases lay outside the gene matches. The chain's CDR3 is CASSSGQAHEQYF. The CDR3 region has the DNA TGTGCCAGCAGCTCTGGACAGGCCCACGAGCAGTACTTC.

V and J are TRBV5-1 and TRBJ1-5; D is perhaps TRBD1 (6 bases). Germline V gene lookup returns CDR1 SGHRS and CDR2 YFSETQ. The CDR3 spans 14 residues. Trimming stripped 0 bases from V and 5 bases from J, with 9 bases between. The CDR3, as DNA: TGCGCCAGCAGCTTGGAAGGGGGGGATCAGCCCCAGCATTTT. Its protein is CASSLEGGDQPQHF. Full variable domain (remainder filled in from reference TRBV5-1 and TRBJ1-5): KAGVTQTPRYLIKTRGQQVTLSCSPISGHRSVSWYQQTPGQGLQFLFEYFSETQRNKGNFPGRFSGRQFSNSRSEMNVSTLELGDSALYLCASSLEGGDQPQHFGDGTRLSIL.

This chain joins TRBV10-3 and TRBJ1-5, with a tentative D call TRBD1 (6 bases). CDR1 and CDR2 from the germline V gene are ENHRY and SYGVKD. Trimming shortened V by 8 bases and J by 4 bases, and 9 bases separated the two germline ends. The CDR3 sequence is 12 residues long. CDR3 in amino acids: CAIRTGNQPQHF. In DNA form, the CDR3 reads TGTGCCATCCGTACAGGGAATCAGCCCCAGCATTTT.

This rearrangement joins TRBV6-1 to TRBJ2-7, with 9 bases lining up with TRBD1. This CDR3 region has 14 residues. Per germline, CDR1 MNHNS and CDR2 SASEGT. Germline trimming cut 6 bases from V and 2 bases from J; bases unmatched to any gene: 5. CDR3 nucleotide sequence: TGTGCCAGCAGCAACAGGGGGCAAACCTACGAGCAGTACTTC. This translates into CASSNRGQTYEQYF.

The chain combines TRBV19 with TRBJ2-2; 14 bases fit TRBD2. Germline CDR1 reads LNHDA; CDR2 reads SQIVND (reference sequence). The trim removed 5 bases at V and 5 bases at J, leaving 4 bases unmatched. The CDR3 has 16 amino acids. CDR3 sequence (DNA): TGTGCCAGTAGTGCGACTAGCGGGAGGGATACCGGGGAGCTGTTTTTT. The encoded protein is CASSATSGRDTGELFF.

The CDR3 spells CASSRTSGRPYEQYF. The CDR3 bases are TGTGCCAGCAGCCGCACTAGCGGGAGACCCTACGAGCAGTACTTC. The V call is TRBV2, the J call TRBJ2-7; 11 nucleotides agree with TRBD2. The germline V gene has CDR1 SNHLY and CDR2 FYNNEI. The CDR3 length is 15 residues. V shed 6 bases, J shed 2 bases, and the junction held 6 bases outside the gene matches.

The chain has TRBV7-2 and TRBJ1-2; D perhaps matches TRBD1 (6 bases). Germline values: CDR1 SGHTA, CDR2 FQGNSA. V was trimmed by 0 bases and J by 3 bases, leaving 14 bases between them. The length of the CDR3 is 16 residues. CDR3 sequence reads: CASSLAVGGSYYGYTF. The CDR3 DNA sequence: TGTGCCAGCAGCTTAGCGGTAGGGGGAAGTTACTATGGCTACACCTTC.

The rearrangement uses TRBV19 and TRBJ1-5; no definite D call. Germline V gives CDR1 LNHDA, CDR2 SQIVND (reference sequence). This CDR3 spans 14 amino acids. With 1 base removed from V and 4 bases from J, the gap between germline ends came to 8 bases. CDR3 bases: TGTGCCAGTAGTATAGGGGCAGAAAATCAGCCCCAGCATTTT. As protein: CASSIGAENQPQHF. The complete variable domain, with remaining parts taken from reference TRBV19 and TRBJ1-5, reads DGGITQSPKYLFRKEGQNVTLSCEQNLNHDAMYWYRQDPGQGLRLIYYSQIVNDFQKGDIAEGYSVSREKKESFPLTVTSAQKNPTAFYLCASSIGAENQPQHFGDGTRLSIL.

The chain is built from TRBV29-1 and TRBJ2-5; 9 bases match TRBD2. This CDR3 contains 16 residues. The germline gives CDR1 SQVTM, CDR2 ANQGSEA. Trimming cost V 6 bases and J 0 bases; bases outside gene matches: 11. CDR3 amino acids: CSVLGTRGGHQETQYF. The DNA for the CDR3 is TGCAGCGTGCTGGGGACGCGGGGGGGACACCAAGAGACCCAGTACTTC.

The chain is built from TRBV7-6 and TRBJ2-3; maybe TRBD2 (6 bases). Germline V gives CDR1 SGHVS, CDR2 FNYEAQ. V dropped 4 bases and J dropped 4 bases, with 9 bases sitting between them. The CDR3 length is 13 residues. CDR3 protein: CASSSGGADTQYF. The CDR3 bases are TGTGCCAGCAGCTCCGGAGGGGCAGATACGCAGTATTTT.

V and J are TRBV28 and TRBJ2-3; 7 bases align to TRBD2. CDR1 and CDR2 (germline): MDHEN, SYDVKM. With 6 bases clipped from V and 7 bases from J, the junction kept 19 bases outside the gene matches. The CDR3 spans 17 residues. The CDR3 region has the DNA TGTGCCAGCAGCTATGACTACGAGCGGGAACCCTCCCATACGCAGTATTTT. Translating it yields CASSYDYEREPSHTQYF.

The V gene is TRBV28, the J gene TRBJ1-3; 10 nucleotides align to TRBD1. V shed 4 bases, J shed 0 bases, and the junction held 9 bases outside the gene matches. CDR1 and CDR2 (germline): MDHEN, SYDVKM. The CDR3 totals 18 residues. The DNA of the CDR3 is TGTGCCAGCAGTTCGATAAGACAGGGGGCTTTCTCTGGAAACACCATATATTTT. Translated, it gives CASSSIRQGAFSGNTIYF.

V usage is TRBV4-2 and J usage is TRBJ2-7, with 8 bases fitting TRBD2. Germline V lookup: CDR1 LGHNA, CDR2 YNFKEQ. The length of the CDR3 is 16 residues. The V segment lost 0 bases and the J segment 0 bases; nucleotides outside the gene matches: 4. CDR3 bases: TGTGCCAGCAGCCAAGAAACGGGAGGGATCTCCTACGAGCAGTACTTC. It is translated as CASSQETGGISYEQYF.

The chain links TRBV9 to TRBJ1-1, with 8 bases identical to TRBD1. With V trimmed by 3 bases and J by 1 base, 2 bases remained unmatched. The CDR3 consists of 14 residues. Germline V gives CDR1 SGDLS, CDR2 YYNGEE. The CDR3 DNA follows: TGTGCCAGCAGCGGACAGGGGTCGAACACTGAAGCTTTCTTT. It specifies CASSGQGSNTEAFF.

The rearrangement joins TRBV5-8 to TRBJ1-5; 7 nucleotides agree with TRBD1. The CDR3 extends over 15 amino acids. V gave up 6 bases and J gave up 6 bases; unmatched junction bases: 12. The germline CDR1 and CDR2 sequences are SGHTS and YDEGEE. The CDR3 DNA is TGTGCCAGCACCCCTGAGGGGGCGGGCGGTCAGCCCCAGCATTTT. Protein product: CASTPEGAGGQPQHF.

V gene TRBV5-1 combines with J gene TRBJ1-1; a weak D match, TRBD1 (5 bases). The V gene lost 0 bases and the J gene lost 2 bases, with 8 bases spanning the gap. CDR3 length: 14 amino acids. Germline V gene sequence: CDR1 SGHRS, CDR2 YFSETQ. The CDR3 spells CASSLGRDNTEAFF. The CDR3 bases are TGCGCCAGCAGCTTGGGGAGGGACAACACTGAAGCTTTCTTT.

The chain recombines TRBV7-3 with TRBJ2-1; TRBD2 aligns across 12 bases. The CDR3 spans 17 residues. The J segment lost 8 bases and the V segment lost 5 bases, leaving 13 bases of the junction unmatched. CDR1 and CDR2 (germline): SGHTA, FQGTGA. This CDR3 reads CASSARRTSGVVDEQFF. The CDR3, as DNA: TGTGCCAGCAGCGCCCGCCGGACTAGCGGGGTAGTGGATGAGCAGTTCTTC.

This chain joins TRBV4-3 and TRBJ1-5; D gene ambiguous. The germline V gene encodes CDR1 LGHNA and CDR2 YSLEER. CDR3 length equals 15 residues. The ends were cut back, 0 bases at V and 4 bases at J, with 10 bases in the middle. The CDR3 nucleotides are TGCGCCAGCAGCCAAGATTTGGCCCCGAATCAGCCCCAGCATTTT. Translation: CASSQDLAPNQPQHF.

This clone was counted only a few times. The chain joins TRBV11-2 to TRBJ2-5; TRBD1 might be the D (5 bases). V lost 2 bases, J lost 3 bases, and 10 bases lay in between. CDR1 is SGHAT and CDR2 is FQNNGV in the germline V gene. This CDR3 has 14 residues. CDR3 sequence (DNA): TGTGCCAGCAGCTTAAACAGGAACGAAGAGACCCAGTACTTC. Translation gives CASSLNRNEETQYF.

The chain carries TRBV19 and TRBJ1-6; 9 bases agree with TRBD1. CDR3 length: 16 amino acids. The trim removed 6 bases at V and 8 bases at J, leaving 11 bases unmatched. The germline CDR1 and CDR2 sequences are LNHDA and SQIVND (reference sequence). The chain's CDR3 is CASRPTGGSAYSPLHF. The CDR3 DNA reads TGTGCCAGTAGGCCGACAGGGGGTTCTGCTTATTCACCCCTCCACTTT.

The chain joins TRBV11-3 to TRBJ2-2, with a weak D call TRBD2 (6 bases). The CDR3 totals 13 residues. Germline CDR1 is SGHNT and CDR2 is YENEEA. V dropped 5 bases and J dropped 6 bases, with 10 bases sitting between them. Here the CDR3 DNA reads TGTGCCAGCAGCCCCCCGGGGGCCGGGGAGCTGTTTTTT. It translates to CASSPPGAGELFF.

The rearrangement uses TRBV5-4 and TRBJ1-4; D is unclear. The CDR3 has 15 amino acids. Trimming pared 1 base from V and 4 bases from J, leaving 11 bases between. Per germline, CDR1 SGHNT and CDR2 YYREEE (reference sequence). The CDR3 DNA sequence: TGTGCCAGCAGCTTGTCGGGAACGGGTAATGAAAAACTGTTTTTT. It yields the protein CASSLSGTGNEKLFF.

For this clone: Other DNA sequences of this sample code for an identical CDR3. The V and J genes are TRBV30 and TRBJ1-4; D possibly corresponds to TRBD1 (5 bases). The germline V gene encodes CDR1 GTSNPN and CDR2 SVGIG (reference sequence). The CDR3 consists of 15 residues. V dropped 0 bases and J dropped 0 bases, with 8 bases sitting between them. CDR3 DNA: TGTGCCTGGAGTGTAGGGGTTGCAACTAATGAAAAACTGTTTTTT. Its protein is CAWSVGVATNEKLFF. The full variable domain, with the rest looked up from reference TRBV30 and TRBJ1-4, is SQTIHQWPATLVQPVGSPLSLECTVEGTSNPNLYWYRQAAGRGLQLLFYSVGIGQISSEVPQNLSASRPQDRQFILSSKKLLLSDSGFYLCAWSVGVATNEKLFFGSGTQLSVL.

The rearrangement links TRBV9 to TRBJ1-5, with D perhaps TRBD1 (6 bases). Germline values: CDR1 SGDLS, CDR2 YYNGEE. V was shortened by 2 bases and J by 4 bases, with 13 bases between the two germline ends. This CDR3 is built from 15 residues. The CDR3 spells CASSVGQSPNQPQHF. CDR3 nucleotide sequence: TGTGCCAGCAGCGTCGGACAGTCTCCAAATCAGCCCCAGCATTTT. Supplemented by reference TRBV9 and TRBJ1-5, the full variable domain reads DSGVTQTPKHLITATGQRVTLRCSPRSGDLSVYWYQQSLDQGLQFLIQYYNGEERAKGNILERFSAQQFPDLHSELNLSSLELGDSALYFCASSVGQSPNQPQHFGDGTRLSIL.

The rearrangement uses TRBV14 and TRBJ1-1; TRBD1 is a possible D gene (6 bases). The CDR3 has 17 amino acids. Looked up from germline, CDR1 is SGHDN and CDR2 is FVKESK. V shed 4 bases and J shed 0 bases, with 18 bases lying between them. The DNA of the CDR3 is TGTGCCAGCAGCCCAGGCCGGGACATTTGGGTGAACACTGAAGCTTTCTTT. Encoded protein: CASSPGRDIWVNTEAFF.

The CDR3 is CAISNLGRQETQYF. The CDR3 nucleotides are TGTGCCATCAGCAATCTAGGGAGACAAGAGACCCAGTACTTC. The V and J genes are TRBV10-3 and TRBJ2-5, with D tentatively TRBD2 (5 bases). Trimming stripped 6 bases from V and 2 bases from J, with 13 bases between. Germline V gene data show CDR1 as ENHRY and CDR2 as SYGVKD. The CDR3 covers 14 residues.